The source of this T cell receptor (beta chain) is a study of graft-versus-host responses after intestinal transplantation. Across the study: Multivisceral, liver-intestinal, or isolated intestinal grafts were transplanted into recipients. The study gave all recipients anti-thymocyte globulin induction, then tacrolimus and steroids for 2 to 3 years. Broader study findings: Recipient marrow contained GvH clones, some of which appeared first in ileum or blood.

The repertoire was sequenced with immunoSEQ multiplex PCR; TCRdb's copy has only in-frame clones and lacks some. The table lists just over 40,000 clones, 95% of them singletons. Note on this clone: Its antigen is unknown.

The clonotype originates from a human donor who was the organ donor for an intestinal transplant. The sample in question was unstimulated CD8+ T cells sorted from spleen or lymph node cells, obtained before transplant.

The CDR3 nucleotides are TGCGCCAGCAGCCAAGTGGAGGGGGCCCACGAGCAGTACTTC. Protein sequence: CASSQVEGAHEQYF. This chain links TRBV4-1 with TRBJ2-5; D is possibly TRBD1 (7 bases). The closer fit of TRBJ2-7 to the DNA end suggests the J call may be wrong. CDR1 is MGHRA and CDR2 is YSYEKL in the germline V gene. The CDR3 spans 14 residues.